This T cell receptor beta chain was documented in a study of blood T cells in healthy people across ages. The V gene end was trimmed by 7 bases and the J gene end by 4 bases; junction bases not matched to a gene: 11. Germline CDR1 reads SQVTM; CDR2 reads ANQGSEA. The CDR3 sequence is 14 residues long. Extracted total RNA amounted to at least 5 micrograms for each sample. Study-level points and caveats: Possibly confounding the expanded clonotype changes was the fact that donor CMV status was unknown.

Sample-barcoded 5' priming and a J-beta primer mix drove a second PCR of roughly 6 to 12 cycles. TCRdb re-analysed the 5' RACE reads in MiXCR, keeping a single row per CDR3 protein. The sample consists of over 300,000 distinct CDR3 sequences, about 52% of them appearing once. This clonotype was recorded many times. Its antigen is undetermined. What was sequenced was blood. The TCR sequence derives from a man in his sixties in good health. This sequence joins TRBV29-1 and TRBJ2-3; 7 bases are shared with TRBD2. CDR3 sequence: CSGLGGGSSDTQYF. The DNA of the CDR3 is TGCAGCGGGTTGGGGGGGGGGAGTTCAGATACGCAGTATTTT.